This passage covers 21 T cell receptor beta chains from one sample sequenced in a study of blood T cell repertoires in COVID-19 (dated by TCRdb to the early 2020s). Library creation used the immunoSEQ multiplex PCR assay. Not all clones reach the TCRdb copy of this immuneACCESS table, which keeps in-frame sequences only. Checked studies attribute under half of the gap to unresolved V genes and leave the rest unexplained. The sample table lists some 200,000 clones, around 84% of them with a count of one. The ten largest clones represent about 14% of the sample. Sequences were obtained from peripheral blood. These receptors were taken from a woman in her 70s with COVID-19, enrolled during active disease.

In the case of this clone: Other DNA sequences in the same sample also yield this CDR3. The J gene is TRBJ2-2, the V gene TRBV5-1, with D possibly being TRBD1 (5 bases). Germline lookup yields CDR1 SGHRS and CDR2 YFSETQ. The V and J ends lost 0 bases and 2 bases respectively, with 8 bases between them. This CDR3 has 15 amino acids. This CDR3 is CASSLGQGNTGELFF. CDR3 nucleotide sequence: TGCGCCAGCAGCTTGGGGCAGGGAAACACCGGGGAGCTGTTTTTT.

This sequence joins TRBV6-5 and TRBJ1-1; D perhaps matches TRBD1 (5 bases). The ends were cut back, 4 bases at V and 3 bases at J, with 9 bases in the middle. CDR1 and CDR2 (germline): MNHEY, SVGAGI. The CDR3 covers 13 residues. The CDR3 DNA sequence: TGTGCCAGCAGTTTCAGGGCCCACACTGAAGCTTTCTTT. Protein: CASSFRAHTEAFF.

The chain joins TRBV3-1 (or the pseudogene TRBV3-2) to TRBJ2-1; 7 bases agree with TRBD2. Trimming cost V 4 bases and J 0 bases; bases outside gene matches: 6. Looked up from germline, CDR1 is LGHDT and CDR2 is YNNKEL (reference sequence). The CDR3 has 16 residues. DNA for the CDR3: TGTGCCAGCAGCCGATCTAGCGGTCACTCCTACAATGAGCAGTTCTTC. It encodes CASSRSSGHSYNEQFF.

V gene TRBV9 combines with J gene TRBJ2-2, with D perhaps matching TRBD2 (7 bases). Trimming removed 4 bases from V and 5 bases from J, with 12 bases in between. The CDR3 is made up of 14 amino acids. Per the germline V gene, CDR1 is SGDLS and CDR2 is YYNGEE. CDR3 DNA sequence: TGTGCCAGCAGCCGGGGGGCAGGGACCGGGGAGCTGTTTTTT. Its translation: CASSRGAGTGELFF.

The rearrangement joins TRBV28 to TRBJ1-1; D call uncertain. The CDR3 sequence is 12 residues long. The V end lost 6 bases, the J end lost 7 bases, and 12 bases lay between the germline ends. Per germline, CDR1 MDHEN and CDR2 SYDVKM. The CDR3 DNA sequence: TGTGCCAGCAGGCTAGGAGGGAGTGAAGCTTTCTTT. Protein product: CASRLGGSEAFF.

The chain uses TRBV6-5 and TRBJ2-3; 7 bases align to TRBD2. CDR1 and CDR2 from the germline V gene are MNHEY and SVGAGI. Trimming cost V 6 bases and J 2 bases; bases outside gene matches: 8. CDR3 size: 15 residues. CDR3 DNA sequence: TGTGCCAGCAGCGCTTGGGGGGGGAACACAGATACGCAGTATTTT. It is translated as CASSAWGGNTDTQYF.

The chain links TRBV7-9 to TRBJ2-7; 10 positions match TRBD2. J gave up 4 bases and V 3 bases, and 3 bases lay outside the gene matches. There are 14 residues in the CDR3. Germline V gives CDR1 SEHNR, CDR2 FQNEAQ (reference sequence). The CDR3 nucleotides read TGTGCCAGCAGCTTGGCTAGCGGGGGATACGAGCAGTACTTC. It is translated as CASSLASGGYEQYF.

This chain uses TRBV24-1 with TRBJ2-2; TRBD1 matches 7 bases. Germline CDR1 KGHDR, CDR2 SFDVKD. V shed 3 bases and J 1 base; nucleotides not matched to a gene: 4. This CDR3 region has 16 residues. The CDR3 here is CATSDPGQRNTGELFF. The CDR3 nucleotides read TGTGCCACCAGTGATCCGGGACAGAGGAACACCGGGGAGCTGTTTTTT.

The CDR3 DNA is TGTGCCAGCAGCCCGGACAGGCGAACTGGAAACACCATATATTTT. It encodes CASSPDRRTGNTIYF. The chain uses TRBV7-8 and TRBJ1-3; 7 bases are a match to TRBD1. In germline, CDR1 is SGHVS, CDR2 FQNEAQ. The CDR3 is made up of 15 amino acids. V was clipped by 5 bases and J by 2 bases; unmatched bases: 6.

The CDR3 reads CASSLSPGQGLETQYF. Written as DNA, the CDR3 is TGTGCCAGCAGTTTATCGCCCGGACAGGGGTTGGAGACCCAGTACTTC. The chain has TRBV27 and TRBJ2-5, with 9 bases identical to TRBD1. The CDR3 covers 16 residues. Germline V gene data show CDR1 as MNHEY and CDR2 as SMNVEV (reference sequence). V was pared by 0 bases and J by 5 bases, with 7 bases of the junction left unmatched.

The chain carries TRBV9 and TRBJ1-2; possible D gene TRBD1, 5 bases. CDR1 SGDLS and CDR2 YYNGEE come from the germline V gene. The V end lost 3 bases, the J end lost 0 bases, and 9 bases lay between the germline ends. The length of the CDR3 is 14 residues. The DNA of the CDR3 is TGTGCCAGCAGCGCAGGGTCCCCTAACTATGGCTACACCTTC. Amino acid sequence: CASSAGSPNYGYTF.

The gene calls are TRBV28 and TRBJ2-1; perhaps TRBD2 as D (6 bases). CDR1 and CDR2 (germline): MDHEN, SYDVKM. This CDR3 has 14 amino acids. The ends were cut back, 8 bases at V and 6 bases at J, with 17 bases in the middle. The CDR3 here is CASCWASVSNEQFF. DNA for the CDR3: TGTGCCAGCTGTTGGGCTAGCGTGAGCAATGAGCAGTTCTTC.

J is TRBJ2-3 and V is TRBV7-3; D is unclear. V was trimmed by 0 bases and J by 5 bases, leaving 6 bases between them. CDR3 length: 13 residues. The V gene's germline CDR1 is SGHTA and CDR2 FQGTGA. The CDR3 here is CASSLTGVDTQYF. In nucleotides, the CDR3 is TGTGCCAGCAGCTTAACTGGAGTAGATACGCAGTATTTT.

This rearrangement joins TRBV7-8 to TRBJ1-5; D remains ambiguous. Between the trimmed V and J ends, which lost 1 base and 8 bases, there was a span of 15 bases. The germline CDR1 and CDR2 sequences are SGHVS and FQNEAQ. The CDR3 runs 15 residues. The CDR3 sequence is CASSLGQASTEPQHF. CDR3 nucleotide sequence: TGTGCCAGCAGCTTAGGACAAGCCTCCACGGAGCCCCAGCATTTT.

V usage is TRBV19 and J usage is TRBJ1-5; a weak D match, TRBD1 (6 bases). Germline V gene data show CDR1 as LNHDA and CDR2 as SQIVND (reference sequence). The CDR3 runs 16 residues. The V gene lost 7 bases and the J gene lost 3 bases, with 19 bases spanning the gap. The CDR3 region has the DNA TGTGCCAGTACCCAATTCCTGGACAGCTACAATCAGCCCCAGCATTTT. It codes for CASTQFLDSYNQPQHF.

CDR3 DNA: TGTGCCAGCAGGGACAGGGGTGAAAAACTGTTTTTT. It translates to CASRDRGEKLFF. V gene TRBV28 combines with J gene TRBJ1-4; TRBD1 agrees at 9 bases. The CDR3 runs 12 residues. With V trimmed by 6 bases and J by 7 bases, 0 bases remained unmatched. Per the germline V gene, CDR1 is MDHEN and CDR2 is SYDVKM.

Only a few counts were recorded for this clone. The chain uses TRBV10-2 and TRBJ1-4; a possible D gene is TRBD1 (6 bases). This CDR3 comprises 14 residues. V lost 7 bases to trimming and J lost 7 bases, with 16 bases between them. CDR1 and CDR2 (germline): WSHSY, SAAADI. CDR3 bases: TGCGCCAGCACTCGAACAGGGAGAGGTGAAAAACTGTTTTTT. Its protein product is CASTRTGRGEKLFF.

Here the CDR3 reads CASRGDTEAFF. For the CDR3, the DNA is TGTGCCAGCAGGGGCGACACTGAAGCTTTCTTT. The chain uses TRBV28 and TRBJ1-1; D is undetermined. The CDR3 contains 11 residues. V gave up 6 bases and J gave up 3 bases, with 5 bases separating them. Germline V CDR1 and CDR2: MDHEN, SYDVKM.

The chain has TRBV5-6 and TRBJ2-7, with TRBD2 matching 13 bases. The CDR3 extends over 15 amino acids. Germline trimming cut 4 bases from V and 3 bases from J; bases unmatched to any gene: 4. In germline, CDR1 is SGHDT, CDR2 YYEEEE. The CDR3 nucleotides read TGTGCCAGCAGCGCCGGGACTAGCGGGGTCTACGAGCAGTACTTC. Protein: CASSAGTSGVYEQYF.

V gene TRBV28 combines with J gene TRBJ1-4, with D possibly being TRBD1 (5 bases). The V end lost 3 bases, the J end lost 0 bases, and 14 bases lay between the germline ends. CDR3 size: 17 residues. CDR1 and CDR2 (germline): MDHEN, SYDVKM. The CDR3 protein is CASSFPPRASTNEKLFF. CDR3 nucleotide sequence: TGTGCCAGCAGTTTCCCTCCCAGGGCTTCAACTAATGAAAAACTGTTTTTT.

In its sample, this clone was seen once. DNA for the CDR3: TGTGCCAGCAGTCTGCAGCGGGGGCGGGATACGCAGTATTTT. Translation: CASSLQRGRDTQYF. The chain links TRBV27 to TRBJ2-3; 8 positions match TRBD2. Germline-derived CDR1 and CDR2 are MNHEY and SMNVEV (reference sequence). V trimming: 5 bases; J trimming: 6 bases; junction bases outside the gene matches: 7. The CDR3 has 14 amino acids.